Reported below is one T cell receptor (beta chain). The trim removed 5 bases at V and 3 bases at J, leaving 7 bases unmatched. Germline V gene data show CDR1 as KGHSH and CDR2 as LQKENI. There are 15 residues in the CDR3. TCRdb keeps only in-frame clones here, not all; method: immunoSEQ multiplex PCR. In the table there are roughly 150,000 clones, around 85% of which are singletons. The data belong to a study of T cell responses to AZD1222 COVID-19 vaccine. This TCR was recovered from an adult who had recovered from COVID-19. The starting material was peripheral blood, obtained after recovery from COVID-19. The V and J genes are TRBV18 and TRBJ1-5; 7 nucleotides match TRBD1. The CDR3 spells CASSEKGGYNQPQHF. The CDR3 DNA reads as TGTGCCAGCTCAGAAAAAGGGGGCTACAATCAGCCCCAGCATTTT.